This T cell receptor beta chain is from a study of control samples from healthy donors and cancer patients. This CDR3 comprises 14 residues. The V gene's germline CDR1 is LNHNV and CDR2 YYDKDF (reference sequence). Some clones are missing from TCRdb's copy, which holds only in-frame ones; the method was immunoSEQ multiplex PCR. The sample includes tens of thousands of clones, 85% to 95% seen only once; the top ten take about 0.91%. A remark on this clone: Sequence at one end of the junction differs from germline and may be a read error.

Material: PBMCs. The clonotype originates from a man aged 25 to 40 with colorectal cancer. The chain links TRBV15 to TRBJ1-2; 7 bases agree with TRBD1. CDR3: CATSRGTENYGYTF. The CDR3 DNA reads TGTGCCACGAGCAGGGGGACAGAAAACTATGGCTACACCTTC.